Below are 12 T cell receptor beta chains sequenced from a single sample in a study of blood T cell repertoires in COVID-19. Method: immunoSEQ multiplex PCR; TCRdb's copy keeps in-frame clones and lacks some. The sample lists some 71,000 clones; 70% to 85% were seen once. Material: peripheral blood. All receptors come from a woman in her sixties or seventies with acute or convalescent COVID-19.

A few counts support this clone. V usage is TRBV5-1 and J usage is TRBJ2-5; 9 nucleotides agree with TRBD1. CDR3 length: 16 amino acids. Germline V lookup: CDR1 SGHRS, CDR2 YFSETQ. V shed 0 bases, J shed 5 bases, and the junction held 8 bases outside the gene matches. The CDR3 coding sequence is TGCGCCAGCAGCTTGGCCGGGACAGGGAGGTGGGAGACCCAGTACTTC. It translates to CASSLAGTGRWETQYF.

The chain couples TRBV18 to TRBJ2-1, with TRBD2 matching 15 bases. Germline-derived CDR1 and CDR2 are KGHSH and LQKENI. V dropped 3 bases and J dropped 8; count of bases not matched to a gene: 5. CDR3 length equals 16 residues. This CDR3 is CASSPPRTSGGDEQFF. In DNA, the CDR3 is TGTGCCAGCTCACCGCCTCGGACTAGCGGGGGGGATGAGCAGTTCTTC.

A single count supports this clone. This rearrangement joins TRBV6-6 to TRBJ2-7, with 12 bases that match TRBD1. V trimming: 6 bases; J trimming: 7 bases; junction bases outside the gene matches: 10. The germline V gene encodes CDR1 MNHNY and CDR2 SVGAGI (reference sequence). The CDR3 totals 15 residues. The CDR3 DNA reads TGTGCCAGCAGCAGGACCGGGACAGGGGGCGAAGAGCAGTACTTC. Its protein is CASSRTGTGGEEQYF.

Here the CDR3 DNA reads TGTGCCAGCAGCTTAGGCTTAAGTCGGGGGGGTAACTACGAGCAGTACTTC. It codes for CASSLGLSRGGNYEQYF. The genes are TRBV11-2 and TRBJ2-7; 8 bases map to TRBD2. The J segment lost 3 bases and the V segment lost 1 base, leaving 11 bases of the junction unmatched. CDR3 length equals 17 residues. The V gene's germline CDR1 is SGHAT and CDR2 FQNNGV.

Remarks on this clone: Additional DNA sequences in this sample encode the identical CDR3. This sequence joins TRBV11-2 and TRBJ2-3; D may be TRBD2 (6 bases). Trimming left V 8 bases short and J 4 bases short, with 16 bases between. The CDR3 spans 14 residues. Germline V gene sequence: CDR1 SGHAT, CDR2 FQNNGV. The CDR3 is CASLAGLMADTQYF. The CDR3 DNA is TGTGCCAGCCTCGCGGGACTCATGGCAGATACGCAGTATTTT.

This chain joins TRBV21-1 and TRBJ2-7; TRBD2 reflects the table's D call only, with no check against the DNA. TRBV21-1 corresponds to a pseudogene. CDR3 length: 14 amino acids. The CDR3: CASSRDLAFYEQYF. The CDR3 DNA reads TGTGCCAGCAGCAGAGACCTAGCGTTCTACGAGCAGTACTTC.

This chain connects TRBV7-9 to TRBJ1-6, with 7 bases fitting TRBD1. Trimming removed 1 base from V and 9 bases from J; junction bases left unmatched: 3. The CDR3 contains 14 residues. In germline, CDR1 is SEHNR, CDR2 FQNEAQ (reference sequence). The CDR3 here is CASSLERGPSPLHF. DNA of the CDR3: TGTGCCAGCAGCTTAGAGAGGGGGCCTTCACCCCTCCACTTT.

The rearrangement joins TRBV5-5 to TRBJ1-4, with 7 bases that match TRBD1. V trimming: 4 bases; J trimming: 4 bases; junction bases outside the gene matches: 7. Germline CDR1 and CDR2: SGHKS and YYEKEE (reference sequence). The CDR3 totals 15 residues. The CDR3 region is CASSQPGQINEKLFF. The CDR3, as DNA: TGTGCCAGCAGCCAACCGGGACAGATTAATGAAAAACTGTTTTTT.

The table lists this clone with a count of one. V and J are TRBV19 and TRBJ1-3; D unclear. The CDR3 consists of 16 residues. CDR1 is LNHDA and CDR2 is SQIVND in the germline V gene (reference sequence). Deletions cut 7 bases from V and 0 bases from J, with 16 bases between. CDR3 DNA: TGTGCCAGTACCACTTGGGCGATGTCCTCTGGAAACACCATATATTTT. Its protein is CASTTWAMSSGNTIYF. Together with reference TRBV19 and TRBJ1-3, the CDR3 gives the full variable domain: DGGITQSPKYLFRKEGQNVTLSCEQNLNHDAMYWYRQDPGQGLRLIYYSQIVNDFQKGDIAEGYSVSREKKESFPLTVTSAQKNPTAFYLCASTTWAMSSGNTIYFGEGSWLTVV.

In its sample, this clone was seen once. The chain is built from TRBV28 and TRBJ2-1, with 8 bases matching TRBD2. V shed 5 bases and J 3 bases; nucleotides not matched to a gene: 3. This CDR3 spans 14 amino acids. Germline CDR1 MDHEN, CDR2 SYDVKM. CDR3 protein: CASSPGLVYNEQFF. The DNA of the CDR3 is TGTGCCAGCAGTCCGGGACTAGTCTACAATGAGCAGTTCTTC.

The gene calls are TRBV9 and TRBJ2-6, with D perhaps matching TRBD1 (5 bases). The CDR3 loop spans 16 amino acids. Germline CDR1 reads SGDLS; CDR2 reads YYNGEE. V lost 3 bases to trimming and J lost 3 bases, with 13 bases between them. In DNA, the CDR3 is TGTGCCAGCAGCGGATCAGGGTATGATGGGGCCAACGTCCTGACTTTC. This gives the protein CASSGSGYDGANVLTF.

The rearrangement uses TRBV3-1 (or the pseudogene TRBV3-2) and TRBJ2-7, with 8 bases matching TRBD1. CDR1 is LGHDT and CDR2 is YNNKEL in the germline V gene (reference sequence). The CDR3 is 14 residues long. V gave up 6 bases and J gave up 3 bases; unmatched junction bases: 7. For the CDR3, the DNA is TGTGCCAGCAGGAGAACGACAGGGGACTACGAGCAGTACTTC. Its translation is CASRRTTGDYEQYF.